This T cell receptor beta chain emerged from a study of monozygotic twins with inflammatory bowel disease. The germline V gene encodes CDR1 DFQATT and CDR2 SNEGSKA (reference sequence). The CDR3 spans 15 residues. Template switching incorporated UMIs with a 6-nucleotide sample barcode. Using the 5' RACE reads, TCRdb records one entry per CDR3 protein without DNA. The repertoire table contains 150,000 to 200,000 distinct CDR3 sequences. Researchers collected around 2.6 ml of blood per donor. General observations from the study: Especially with disease activity, IBD patients had fewer clonotypes in common with others than healthy twins did. The authors could not tell different T cell subtypes apart.

As for this clonotype: Its antigen is unidentified.

This receptor was obtained from a human donor with ulcerative colitis or Crohn's disease, or a healthy co-twin of an affected twin (not recorded which). The rearrangement links TRBV20-1 to TRBJ2-7; checking the TCRdb D call of TRBD2 is not possible without DNA. The sequencing sample was made of blood. CDR3 protein: CSAITGLAVSYEQYF.